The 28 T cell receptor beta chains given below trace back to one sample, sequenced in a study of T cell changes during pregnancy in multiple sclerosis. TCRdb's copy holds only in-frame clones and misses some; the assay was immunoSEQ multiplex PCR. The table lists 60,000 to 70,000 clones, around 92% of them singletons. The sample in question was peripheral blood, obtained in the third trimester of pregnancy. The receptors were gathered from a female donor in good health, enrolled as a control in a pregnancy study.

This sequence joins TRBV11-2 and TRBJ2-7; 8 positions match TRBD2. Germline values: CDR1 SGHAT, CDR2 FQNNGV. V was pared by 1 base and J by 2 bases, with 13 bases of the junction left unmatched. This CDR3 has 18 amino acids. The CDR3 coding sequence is TGTGCCAGCAGCTTAGCCCAAAGCAGCGGGAGCGCTACCTACGAGCAGTACTTC. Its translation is CASSLAQSSGSATYEQYF.

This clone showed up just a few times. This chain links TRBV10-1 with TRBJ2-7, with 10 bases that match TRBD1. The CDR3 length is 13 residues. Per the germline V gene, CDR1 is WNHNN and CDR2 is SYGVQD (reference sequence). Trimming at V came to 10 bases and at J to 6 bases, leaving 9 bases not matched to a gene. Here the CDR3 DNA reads TGCGCCACCAACGCGCGACAGGGGGCCGAGCAGTACTTC. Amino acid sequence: CATNARQGAEQYF.

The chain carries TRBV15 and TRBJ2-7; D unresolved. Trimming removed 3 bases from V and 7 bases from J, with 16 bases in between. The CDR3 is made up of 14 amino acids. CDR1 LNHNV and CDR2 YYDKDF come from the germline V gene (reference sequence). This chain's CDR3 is CATSSDSLEREQYF. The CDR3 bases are TGTGCCACCAGCAGCGACTCCCTCGAACGGGAGCAGTACTTC.

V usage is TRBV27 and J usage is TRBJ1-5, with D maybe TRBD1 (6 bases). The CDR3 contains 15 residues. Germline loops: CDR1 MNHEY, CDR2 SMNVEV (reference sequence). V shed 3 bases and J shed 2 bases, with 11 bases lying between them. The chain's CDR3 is CASSFGAGGNQPQHF. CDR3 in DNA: TGTGCCAGCAGTTTTGGGGCAGGGGGCAATCAGCCCCAGCATTTT.

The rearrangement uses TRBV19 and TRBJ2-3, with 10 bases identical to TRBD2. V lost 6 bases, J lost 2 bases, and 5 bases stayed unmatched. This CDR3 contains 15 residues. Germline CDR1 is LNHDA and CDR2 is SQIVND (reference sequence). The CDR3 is CASRDGTSDTDTQYF. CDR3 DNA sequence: TGTGCCAGTAGGGACGGGACTAGCGACACAGATACGCAGTATTTT.

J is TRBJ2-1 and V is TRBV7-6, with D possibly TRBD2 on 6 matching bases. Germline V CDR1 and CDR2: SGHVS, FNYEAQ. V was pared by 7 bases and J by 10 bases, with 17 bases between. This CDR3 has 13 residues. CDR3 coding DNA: TGTGCCAGCAAGCTGGGGGGTAATGACGAGCAGTTCTTC. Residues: CASKLGGNDEQFF. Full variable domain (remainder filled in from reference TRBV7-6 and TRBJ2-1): GAGVSQSPRYKVTKRGQDVALRCDPISGHVSLYWYRQALGQGPEFLTYFNYEAQQDKSGLPNDRFSAERPEGSISTLTIQRTEQRDSAMYRCASKLGGNDEQFFGPGTRLTVL.

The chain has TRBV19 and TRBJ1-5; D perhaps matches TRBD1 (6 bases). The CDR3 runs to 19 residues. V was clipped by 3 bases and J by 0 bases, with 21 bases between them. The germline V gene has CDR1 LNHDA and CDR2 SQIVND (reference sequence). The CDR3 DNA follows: TGTGCCAGTAGTATCTCTTTGGGGGCGGTCGCTTATAGCAATCAGCCCCAGCATTTT. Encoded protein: CASSISLGAVAYSNQPQHF.

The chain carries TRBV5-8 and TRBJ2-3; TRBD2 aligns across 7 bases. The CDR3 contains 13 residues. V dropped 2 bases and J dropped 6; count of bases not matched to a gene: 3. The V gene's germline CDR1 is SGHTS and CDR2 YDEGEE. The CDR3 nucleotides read TGTGCCAGCAGCTTAGTCGGGAGGGATACGCAGTATTTT. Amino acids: CASSLVGRDTQYF. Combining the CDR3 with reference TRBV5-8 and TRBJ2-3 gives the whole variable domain EAGVTQSPTHLIKTRGQQATLRCSPISGHTSVYWYQQALGLGLQFLLWYDEGEERNRGNFPPRFSGRQFPNYSSELNVNALELEDSALYLCASSLVGRDTQYFGPGTRLTVL.

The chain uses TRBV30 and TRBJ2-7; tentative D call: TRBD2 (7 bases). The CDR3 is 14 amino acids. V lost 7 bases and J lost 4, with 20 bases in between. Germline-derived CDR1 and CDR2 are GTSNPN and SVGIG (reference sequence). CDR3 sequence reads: CASRSGGLQYEQYF. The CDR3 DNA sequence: TGTGCCTCAAGGTCGGGGGGCCTTCAGTACGAGCAGTACTTC.

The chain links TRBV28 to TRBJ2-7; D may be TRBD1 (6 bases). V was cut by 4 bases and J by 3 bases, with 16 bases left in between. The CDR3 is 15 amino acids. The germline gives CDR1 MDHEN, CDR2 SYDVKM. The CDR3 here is CASSSQTGTYYEQYF. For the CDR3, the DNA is TGTGCCAGCAGTTCCCAGACAGGAACCTACTACGAGCAGTACTTC.

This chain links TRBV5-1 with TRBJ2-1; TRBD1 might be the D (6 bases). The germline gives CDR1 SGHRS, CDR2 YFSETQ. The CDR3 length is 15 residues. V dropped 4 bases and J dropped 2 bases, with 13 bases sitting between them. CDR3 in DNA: TGCGCCAGCAGCGTCGGTAGGGGGACCTACAATGAGCAGTTCTTC. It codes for CASSVGRGTYNEQFF. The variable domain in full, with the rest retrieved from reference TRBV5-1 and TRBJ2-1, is KAGVTQTPRYLIKTRGQQVTLSCSPISGHRSVSWYQQTPGQGLQFLFEYFSETQRNKGNFPGRFSGRQFSNSRSEMNVSTLELGDSALYLCASSVGRGTYNEQFFGPGTRLTVL.

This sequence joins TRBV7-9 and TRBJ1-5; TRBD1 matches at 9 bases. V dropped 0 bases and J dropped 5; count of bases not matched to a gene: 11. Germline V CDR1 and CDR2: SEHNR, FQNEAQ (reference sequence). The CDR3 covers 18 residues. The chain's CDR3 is CASSLALPHDRGDQPQHF. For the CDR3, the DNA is TGTGCCAGCAGCTTAGCGCTCCCCCATGACAGGGGGGATCAGCCCCAGCATTTT.

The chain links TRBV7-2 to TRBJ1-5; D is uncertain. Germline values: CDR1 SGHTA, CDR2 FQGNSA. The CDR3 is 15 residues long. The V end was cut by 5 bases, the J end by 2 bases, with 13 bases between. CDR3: CASSPRGFGNQPQHF. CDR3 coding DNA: TGTGCCAGCAGCCCTAGAGGGTTCGGCAATCAGCCCCAGCATTTT.

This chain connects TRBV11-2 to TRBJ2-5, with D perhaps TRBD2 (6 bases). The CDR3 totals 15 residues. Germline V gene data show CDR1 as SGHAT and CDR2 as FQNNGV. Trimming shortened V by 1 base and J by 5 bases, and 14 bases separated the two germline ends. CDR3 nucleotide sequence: TGTGCCAGCAGCTTAGGAGGCGGGGATGGGGAGACCCAGTACTTC. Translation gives CASSLGGGDGETQYF.

CDR3: CASSRPGQGIGEQFF. The CDR3 bases are TGTGCCAGCAGCCGTCCGGGACAGGGTATCGGTGAGCAGTTCTTC. The chain combines TRBV7-9 with TRBJ2-1; 9 positions agree with TRBD1. Germline values: CDR1 SEHNR, CDR2 FQNEAQ (reference sequence). Trimming took 5 bases from V and 9 from J; bases not matched to a gene: 11. The CDR3 contains 15 residues.

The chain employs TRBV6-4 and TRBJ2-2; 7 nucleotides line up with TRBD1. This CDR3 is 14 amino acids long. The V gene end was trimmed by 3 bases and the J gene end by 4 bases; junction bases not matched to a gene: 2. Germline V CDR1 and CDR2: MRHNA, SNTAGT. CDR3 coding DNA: TGTGCCAGCAGTGAACAGGGGCCCACCGGGGAGCTGTTTTTT. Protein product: CASSEQGPTGELFF.

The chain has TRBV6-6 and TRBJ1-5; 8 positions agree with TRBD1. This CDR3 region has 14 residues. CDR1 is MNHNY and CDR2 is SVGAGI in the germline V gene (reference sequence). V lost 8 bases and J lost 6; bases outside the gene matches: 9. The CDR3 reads CASWTTGAIQPQHF. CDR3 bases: TGTGCCAGCTGGACGACAGGGGCAATTCAGCCCCAGCATTTT.

The chain's CDR3 is CASSLGGSGSTDTQYF. The CDR3 DNA reads TGTGCCAGCAGCTTAGGCGGTAGCGGGAGCACAGATACGCAGTATTTT. The V gene is TRBV7-6, the J gene TRBJ2-3; TRBD2 aligns across 7 bases. The germline CDR1 and CDR2 sequences are SGHVS and FNYEAQ. The V and J ends lost 1 base and 0 bases, in that order; junction bases with no gene match: 4. The CDR3 extends over 16 amino acids.

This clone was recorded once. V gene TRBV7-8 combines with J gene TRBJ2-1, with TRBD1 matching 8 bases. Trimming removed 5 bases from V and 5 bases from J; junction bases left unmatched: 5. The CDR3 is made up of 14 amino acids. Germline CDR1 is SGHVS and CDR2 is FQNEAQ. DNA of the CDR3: TGTGCCAGCAGCATCAACAGGGGGAACAATGAGCAGTTCTTC. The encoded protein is CASSINRGNNEQFF.

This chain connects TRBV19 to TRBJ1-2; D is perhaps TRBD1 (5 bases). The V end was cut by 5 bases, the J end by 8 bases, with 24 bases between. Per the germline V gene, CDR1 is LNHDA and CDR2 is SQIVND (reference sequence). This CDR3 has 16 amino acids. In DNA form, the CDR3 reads TGTGCCAGTAGTGTAACTCAGGGTCTTAGAGTTACGGGCTACACCTTC. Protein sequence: CASSVTQGLRVTGYTF.

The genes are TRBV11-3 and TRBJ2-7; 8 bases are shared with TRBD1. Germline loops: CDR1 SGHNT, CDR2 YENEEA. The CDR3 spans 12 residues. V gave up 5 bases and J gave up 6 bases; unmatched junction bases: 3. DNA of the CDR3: TGTGCCAGCAGCAAGGACAGGGCCGAGCAGTACTTC. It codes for CASSKDRAEQYF.

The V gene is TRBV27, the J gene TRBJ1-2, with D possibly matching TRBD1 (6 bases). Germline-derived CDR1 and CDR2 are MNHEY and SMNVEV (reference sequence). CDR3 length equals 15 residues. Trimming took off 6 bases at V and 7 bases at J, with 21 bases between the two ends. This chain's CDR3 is CASRPRGGGPPGYTF. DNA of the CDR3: TGTGCCAGCAGGCCTCGGGGAGGGGGACCCCCTGGCTACACCTTC.

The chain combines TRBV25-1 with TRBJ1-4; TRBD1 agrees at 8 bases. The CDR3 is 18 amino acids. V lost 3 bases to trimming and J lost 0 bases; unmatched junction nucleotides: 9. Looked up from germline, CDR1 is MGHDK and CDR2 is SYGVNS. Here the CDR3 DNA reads TGTGCCAGCAGTGAGTTAACAGGGGGTTCTGCAACTAATGAAAAACTGTTTTTT. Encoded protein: CASSELTGGSATNEKLFF.

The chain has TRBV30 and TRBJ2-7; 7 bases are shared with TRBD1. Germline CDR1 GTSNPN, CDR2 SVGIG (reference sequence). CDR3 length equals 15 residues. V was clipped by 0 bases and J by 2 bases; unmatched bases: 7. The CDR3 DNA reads TGTGCCTGGAGTGTACCGGGACAGTTGACCTACGAGCAGTACTTC. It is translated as CAWSVPGQLTYEQYF.

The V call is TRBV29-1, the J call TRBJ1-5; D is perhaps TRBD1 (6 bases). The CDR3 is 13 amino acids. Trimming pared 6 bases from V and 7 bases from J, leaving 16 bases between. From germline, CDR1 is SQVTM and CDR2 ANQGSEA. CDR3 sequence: CSVETGTGQPQHF. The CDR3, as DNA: TGCAGCGTCGAAACAGGGACGGGACAGCCCCAGCATTTT.

The CDR3 DNA reads as TGTGCCACGGCAGGGATCGCTGGCAATCAGCCCCAGCATTTT. Translated: CATAGIAGNQPQHF. The chain has TRBV7-6 and TRBJ1-5, with TRBD1 as a possible D gene (5 bases). Germline V CDR1 and CDR2: SGHVS, FNYEAQ. V lost 10 bases and J lost 2, with 15 bases in between. The CDR3 runs 14 residues.

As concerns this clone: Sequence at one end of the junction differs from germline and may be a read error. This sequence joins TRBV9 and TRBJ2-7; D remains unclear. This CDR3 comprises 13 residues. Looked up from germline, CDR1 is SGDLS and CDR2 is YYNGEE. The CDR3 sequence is CASSAPGGYGQYF. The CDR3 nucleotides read TGTGCCAGCAGCGCCCCGGGTGGCTACGGGCAGTACTTC. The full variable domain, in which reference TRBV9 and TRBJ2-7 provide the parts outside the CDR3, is DSGVTQTPKHLITATGQRVTLRCSPRSGDLSVYWYQQSLDQGLQFLIQYYNGEERAKGNILERFSAQQFPDLHSELNLSSLELGDSALYFCASSAPGGYGQYFGPGTRLTVT.

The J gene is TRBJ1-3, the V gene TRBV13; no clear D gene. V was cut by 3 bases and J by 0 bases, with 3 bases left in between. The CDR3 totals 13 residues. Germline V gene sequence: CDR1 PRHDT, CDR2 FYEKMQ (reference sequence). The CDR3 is CASSLSSGNTIYF. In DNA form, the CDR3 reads TGTGCCAGCAGCTTGAGCTCTGGAAACACCATATATTTT.